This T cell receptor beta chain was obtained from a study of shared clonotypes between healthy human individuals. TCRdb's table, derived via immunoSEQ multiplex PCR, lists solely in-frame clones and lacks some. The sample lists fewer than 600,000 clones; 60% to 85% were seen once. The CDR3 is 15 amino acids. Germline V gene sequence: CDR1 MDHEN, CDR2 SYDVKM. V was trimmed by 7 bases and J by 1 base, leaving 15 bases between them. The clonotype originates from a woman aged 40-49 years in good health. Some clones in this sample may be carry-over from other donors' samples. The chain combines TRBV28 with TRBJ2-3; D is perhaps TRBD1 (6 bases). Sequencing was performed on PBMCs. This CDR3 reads CASIPLDRRTDTQYF. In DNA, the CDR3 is TGTGCCAGCATTCCCCTCGACAGGCGCACAGATACGCAGTATTTT.